These 30 T cell receptor beta chains came from one sample sequenced in a study listed by TCRdb under 2016. The library was made by RT-PCR. Instrument on record: Illumina MiSeq. Using fastp trimming at Q25 and MiXCR clonotype assembly, TCRdb reanalyzed the public sequencing data and kept in-frame beta chains. Rows with a matching CDR3 protein are joined into one entry that keeps the most common DNA and genes. The sample table lists more than 550,000 distinct CDR3 sequences, 13% to 15% of them with a count of one. 3.6% of the sample comes from the top ten. The sample comprised memory CD4+ T cells from blood. The receptors originated from a female donor in good health, serving as a healthy control.

The chain's CDR3 is CASRIQGGDTATEAFF. The CDR3 nucleotides are TGTGCCAGCAGAATTCAGGGGGGGGACACGGCCACTGAAGCTTTCTTT. The chain couples TRBV7-8 to TRBJ1-1; 7 bases agree with TRBD1. Trimming took 6 bases from V and 4 from J; bases not matched to a gene: 14. CDR3 length: 16 residues. Germline-derived CDR1 and CDR2 are SGHVS and FQNEAQ.

This clonotype was recorded a few times. At one boundary the junction diverges from the germline segment, which might be a read error. The chain uses TRBV11-1 and TRBJ1-1, with D possibly being TRBD1 (6 bases). The CDR3 spans 14 residues. CDR1 is SGHAT and CDR2 is FQDESV in the germline V gene (reference sequence). The CDR3: CASSSDRVNTDAFF. The CDR3, as DNA: TGTGCCAGCAGCTCGGACAGAGTGAACACTGACGCTTTCTTT.

This clonotype was detected many times. The chain employs TRBV12-3 or TRBV12-4 and TRBJ2-1, with D possibly matching TRBD2 (6 bases). V shed 6 bases and J shed 0 bases, with 12 bases lying between them. The CDR3 has 15 amino acids. CDR3 DNA sequence: TGTGCCAGCAGGAGACTAGAGAGCTCCTACAATGAGCAGTTCTTC. It is translated as CASRRLESSYNEQFF.

A few counts support this clonotype. This chain joins TRBV10-3 and TRBJ1-4; D perhaps matches TRBD1 (6 bases). This CDR3 comprises 15 residues. V dropped 8 bases and J dropped 6 bases, with 19 bases sitting between them. Germline lookup yields CDR1 ENHRY and CDR2 SYGVKD. The DNA for the CDR3 is TGTGCCATCTCCAGAGGACAGCTTTCAGATGAAAAACTGTTTTTT. It codes for CAISRGQLSDEKLFF.

J is TRBJ1-1 and V is TRBV27, with D unclear. CDR3 size: 13 residues. Germline V gene lookup returns CDR1 MNHEY and CDR2 SMNVEV (reference sequence). The ends were cut back, 4 bases at V and 5 bases at J, with 11 bases in the middle. CDR3 sequence: CASSWLTETEAFF. The CDR3 DNA is TGTGCCAGCAGTTGGTTGACGGAGACTGAAGCTTTCTTT.

A few counts support this clonotype. V is TRBV20-1 and J is TRBJ2-4; D gene unclear. The germline V gene has CDR1 DFQATT and CDR2 SNEGSKA (reference sequence). The CDR3 has 12 residues. Deletions cut 3 bases from V and 7 bases from J, with 10 bases between. CDR3 sequence (DNA): TGCAGTGCTAGCCCAGTCTCGAACATTCAGTACTTC. This translates into CSASPVSNIQYF.

This clonotype came up a few times. The chain recombines TRBV7-2 with TRBJ1-1; 9 bases fit TRBD1. CDR1 SGHTA and CDR2 FQGNSA come from the germline V gene. This CDR3 is 14 amino acids long. The junction had 10 bases not matched to a gene; V was cut back by 7 bases and J by 7 bases. CDR3 protein: CASTLGQGLLEAFF. CDR3 bases: TGTGCCAGCACCCTTGGACAGGGGCTTCTTGAAGCTTTCTTT.

The table lists this clonotype with a count of one. The CDR3 region has the DNA TGTGCCACCAGTGTCCCCTCTCGGGGGGTTGGCAATGAGCAGTTCTTC. Protein product: CATSVPSRGVGNEQFF. This chain links TRBV24-1 with TRBJ2-1, with TRBD2 matching over 7 bases. Germline CDR1 is KGHDR and CDR2 is SFDVKD. The CDR3 has 16 residues. Losses at the gene ends were 5 bases for V and 6 bases for J; bases not matched to a gene: 12.

The CDR3 nucleotides are TGTGCCAGCAGTACCAACAGGGGACCTAGTCAGTTCTTC. Residues: CASSTNRGPSQFF. The chain links TRBV12-3 or TRBV12-4 to TRBJ2-1, with 7 positions matching TRBD1. The CDR3 length is 13 residues. Germline trimming cut 5 bases from V and 13 bases from J; bases unmatched to any gene: 11.

This clonotype was detected a few times. The chain has TRBV20-1 and TRBJ2-1; 9 bases are shared with TRBD2. The CDR3 is 17 amino acids. CDR1 and CDR2 (germline): DFQATT, SNEGSKA (reference sequence). V was clipped by 2 bases and J by 4 bases; unmatched bases: 12. The CDR3 DNA sequence: TGCAGTGCTAGACCTCAAGAGCGGGGGGCGAATTACAATGAGCAGTTCTTC. Amino acids: CSARPQERGANYNEQFF.

This clonotype has at least ten counts. This chain connects TRBV5-1 to TRBJ1-1; no firm D call. Between the trimmed V and J ends, which lost 8 bases and 2 bases, there was a span of 16 bases. Germline V gene sequence: CDR1 SGHRS, CDR2 YFSETQ. CDR3 length: 14 residues. CDR3 bases: TGCGCCAGTGGTCTCACAGCGACCAACACTGAAGCTTTCTTT. This encodes CASGLTATNTEAFF.

The chain links TRBV14 to TRBJ1-2, with 7 bases matching TRBD1. The CDR3 loop spans 14 amino acids. V shed 2 bases, J shed 8 bases, and the junction held 8 bases outside the gene matches. Germline V lookup: CDR1 SGHDN, CDR2 FVKESK. The CDR3 DNA follows: TGTGCCAGCAGCCAAATAATTACAGGGGACGGCTACACCTTC. This sequence encodes CASSQIITGDGYTF.

The CDR3 protein is CAISDRGGGGQDTQYF. As DNA, the CDR3 is TGTGCCATCAGTGACCGGGGAGGGGGAGGCCAAGATACGCAGTATTTT. The chain links TRBV10-3 to TRBJ2-3; maybe TRBD2 (7 bases). This CDR3 is 16 amino acids long. The V end was cut by 3 bases, the J end by 5 bases, with 18 bases between. CDR1 and CDR2 (germline): ENHRY, SYGVKD.

This clonotype was seen repeatedly, ten times or more. The gene calls are TRBV20-1 and TRBJ2-1, with TRBD1 as a possible D gene (5 bases). V lost 2 bases, J lost 3 bases, and 11 bases lay in between. Germline-derived CDR1 and CDR2 are DFQATT and SNEGSKA (reference sequence). The CDR3 runs 14 residues. The DNA for the CDR3 is TGCAGTGCTAGACAGGGTGGGGTCTACAATGAGCAGTTCTTC. It is translated as CSARQGGVYNEQFF.

This clonotype was seen a handful of times. This chain connects TRBV6-1 to TRBJ1-2; D not resolved. Germline assignment: CDR1 MNHNS and CDR2 SASEGT. The CDR3 loop spans 12 amino acids. With 9 bases removed from V and 5 bases from J, the gap between germline ends came to 13 bases. CDR3 DNA: TGTGCCAGTCGCGGTCCTGGATATGGCTACACCTTC. Its protein is CASRGPGYGYTF.

Only a few counts were recorded for this clonotype. The gene calls are TRBV20-1 and TRBJ2-6; possible D gene TRBD1, 5 bases. Germline CDR1 is DFQATT and CDR2 is SNEGSKA (reference sequence). Trimming shortened V by 5 bases and J by 4 bases, and 15 bases separated the two germline ends. This CDR3 region has 15 residues. DNA of the CDR3: TGCAGTGCTTTACCTTCAGGGTACGGGGCCAACGTCCTGACTTTC. As protein: CSALPSGYGANVLTF.

With regard to this clonotype: No DNA is shown, since the ends of the CDR3 on it are uncertain; the CDR3 is the one TCRdb lists. This chain links TRBV11-2 with TRBJ1-2; the table's D call, TRBD1, was not checked against the DNA. CDR1 and CDR2 from the germline V gene are SGHAT and FQNNGV. 12 amino acids form the CDR3, both terminal residues included. CDR3 in amino acids: CASSFGTGSSAF.

The chain carries TRBV7-8 and TRBJ2-1; tentative D call: TRBD2 (5 bases). The V and J ends lost 0 bases and 9 bases respectively, with 15 bases between them. CDR1 and CDR2 (germline): SGHVS, FQNEAQ. The CDR3 is made up of 15 amino acids. The CDR3, as DNA: TGTGCCAGCAGCTTAGCGCGTCTAGTGGCGGGTGAGCAGTTCTTC. Its translation: CASSLARLVAGEQFF.

The gene calls are TRBV5-4 and TRBJ1-5; TRBD1 matches 11 bases. This CDR3 region has 15 residues. V trimming: 2 bases; J trimming: 5 bases; junction bases outside the gene matches: 3. Looked up from germline, CDR1 is SGHNT and CDR2 is YYREEE (reference sequence). This chain's CDR3 is CASSFRTGGHQPQHF. The CDR3 nucleotides read TGTGCCAGCAGCTTCAGGACAGGGGGCCATCAGCCCCAGCATTTT.

In its sample, this clonotype was seen a few times. The junction differs from germline at one of its ends, possibly a read error. This chain connects TRBV12-3 or TRBV12-4 to TRBJ2-3; 8 bases are shared with TRBD2. CDR3 length: 14 amino acids. The CDR3 bases are TGTGCCAGCAGATTAGCGGGATCCTCCGATACGCAGTATTTT. This gives the protein CASRLAGSSDTQYF.

This clonotype was picked up a small number of times. The J gene is TRBJ2-3, the V gene TRBV5-4; D ambiguous. This CDR3 has 13 amino acids. Germline CDR1 SGHNT, CDR2 YYREEE (reference sequence). V was cut by 3 bases and J by 6 bases, with 11 bases left in between. Here the CDR3 reads CASSWGREDTQYF. CDR3 nucleotides: TGTGCCAGCAGCTGGGGTAGAGAGGATACGCAGTATTTT.

This chain connects TRBV18 to TRBJ2-4; 8 nucleotides align to TRBD1. The CDR3 covers 15 residues. The germline gives CDR1 KGHSH, CDR2 LQKENI. V trimming: 3 bases; J trimming: 2 bases; junction bases outside the gene matches: 3. The CDR3 coding sequence is TGTGCCAGCTCACCCCAGGGGGCGACCAAAAACATTCAGTACTTC. Translated, it gives CASSPQGATKNIQYF.

In its sample, this clonotype was seen a few times. J is TRBJ1-4 and V is TRBV29-1; 8 bases match TRBD1. The germline gives CDR1 SQVTM, CDR2 ANQGSEA. V shed 6 bases, J shed 7 bases, and the junction held 10 bases outside the gene matches. This CDR3 is 14 amino acids long. The CDR3 reads CSVVVGQGAEKLFF. As DNA, the CDR3 is TGCAGCGTCGTTGTAGGGCAGGGGGCTGAAAAACTGTTTTTT.

The chain carries TRBV4-3 and TRBJ1-2; D is ambiguous. Germline V CDR1 and CDR2: LGHNA, YSLEER. This CDR3 has 15 residues. The V and J ends lost 3 bases and 4 bases respectively, with 15 bases between them. CDR3 residues: CASSHGPNPSYGYTF. The DNA for the CDR3 is TGCGCCAGCAGCCACGGACCCAACCCCTCCTATGGCTACACCTTC.

This clonotype was picked up many times. This sequence joins TRBV7-8 and TRBJ1-1; TRBD1 aligns across 8 bases. Germline CDR1 SGHVS, CDR2 FQNEAQ. The trim removed 3 bases at V and 4 bases at J, leaving 1 base unmatched. This CDR3 spans 13 amino acids. The CDR3 reads CASSFQGATEAFF. Written as DNA, the CDR3 is TGTGCCAGCAGCTTTCAGGGGGCCACTGAAGCTTTCTTT.

Many counts were recorded for this clonotype. The chain joins TRBV29-1 to TRBJ2-4; possibly TRBD1 for D (5 bases). The germline CDR1 and CDR2 sequences are SQVTM and ANQGSEA. The V end was cut by 5 bases, the J end by 0 bases, with 11 bases between. There are 14 residues in the CDR3. The CDR3 protein is CSVLMGLAKNIQYF. Written as DNA, the CDR3 is TGCAGCGTTCTGATGGGGCTAGCCAAAAACATTCAGTACTTC.

This clonotype was seen more than once but under ten times. The chain combines TRBV12-3 or TRBV12-4 with TRBJ1-2; D remains unclear. The CDR3 totals 14 residues. Trimming took 1 base from V and 3 from J, leaving 9 bases between them. The CDR3 here is CASSLGGMDYGYTF. CDR3 DNA sequence: TGTGCCAGCAGTTTAGGAGGGATGGACTATGGCTACACCTTC.

In its sample, this clonotype was seen a few times. V usage is TRBV6-5 and J usage is TRBJ1-2; 7 bases line up with TRBD1. Unmatched junction bases numbered 17, after V lost 4 bases and J lost 3 bases. The CDR3 consists of 18 residues. The germline V gene encodes CDR1 MNHEY and CDR2 SVGAGI. The CDR3 loop reads CASSSVTGTEGSHYGYTF. The CDR3, as DNA: TGTGCCAGCAGTTCCGTGACCGGGACAGAGGGCTCCCACTATGGCTACACCTTC.

This sequence joins TRBV29-1 and TRBJ1-5; D ambiguous. V lost 6 bases and J 14 bases, leaving 14 bases between the germline ends. The CDR3 has 10 amino acids. The V gene's germline CDR1 is SQVTM and CDR2 ANQGSEA. CDR3 in amino acids: CSVAPSNEHF. CDR3 in DNA: TGCAGCGTAGCGCCATCCAATGAGCATTTT.

V and J are TRBV5-5 and TRBJ1-4; 12 bases agree with TRBD1. CDR1 SGHKS and CDR2 YYEKEE come from the germline V gene (reference sequence). Trimming removed 3 bases from V and 6 bases from J; junction bases left unmatched: 0. The CDR3 has 14 residues. CDR3 nucleotide sequence: TGTGCCAGCAGCTGGGACAGGGGGCATGAAAAACTGTTTTTT. Translating it yields CASSWDRGHEKLFF.